This entry describes one TCR beta chain. Its antigen is not yet known. Within one base of it there is no much larger clone, and no base qualities were kept. The donors were healthy, HIV-negative adults who had no recently reported acute infections or vaccinations. Every donor was a Caucasian adult living in Nashville, Tennessee, USA. CD4+ T cells were enriched through magnetic negative selection, after which naive cells were positively selected on CD45RA and the remaining negative fraction served as the memory subset. Blood was collected by leukapheresis, and PBMCs were isolated by Ficoll-Histopaque density gradient centrifugation and then cryopreserved in liquid nitrogen vapor phase. Analytical flow cytometry was used to check the purity and quantity of each magnetically sorted T cell population. Genomic DNA was isolated from each sorted fraction and quantified by UV absorbance on a Nanodrop 2000c.

The sample comes from a study of shared clonotypes between healthy human individuals (dated by TCRdb to 2018 to 2021). With regard to the full study: Three men and a couple of women, aged 18 to 49 years, made up the cohort. For each donor, CD4 naive and CD4 memory were each run on three plates, CD8 naive on two plates, and CD8 memory on one plate. Blood TCR repertoires of about five healthy adults were deeply sequenced to estimate repertoire size and the extent of clonotype sharing between individuals. Different laboratories and diverse techniques were used to prepare libraries and sequence TCR repertoires, to increase sequencing depth and limit assay-specific biases. Between about 0.94 and 8.9 billion PBMCs per donor were obtained by leukapheresis. General conclusions and limits of the study: Because the study included a small number of donors, the genetic and exposure-history diversity represented was limited. Estimated clonotype richness was generally larger for naive than for memory subsets. Sampling was limited to blood, and TCR repertoires in tissue likely differ from TCR repertoires in blood. Based on pairwise subsampling, the degree of clonotype sharing among donors was expected to be affected by sequencing depth. Clonotypes shared by all four sorted-subset donors showed higher generation probabilities than non-shared clonotypes. Rarefaction of sorted-subset datasets indicated incomplete sequencing despite the large sequencing depth. Across several donors, approximately 4.6% of naive CD4, around 3.5% of naive CD8, around 2.5% of memory CD4, and 0.3% to 0.45% of memory CD8 clonotypes were shared.

TCR CDR3 regions were amplified from genomic DNA by multiplex PCR using the deep immunoSEQ assay. Extracted genomic DNA from each cell subset was spread evenly across all wells of several immunoSEQ 96-well plates, with each plate serving as a replicate. For sorted subsets, each replicate PCR was loaded with 200 ng genomic DNA, equivalent to about 30,000 T cell genomes. Purified libraries were measured with a Qubit 3.0 fluorometer, size-checked on a Bioanalyzer 2100, and measured again with the KAPA Library Quantification kit. Every immunoSEQ 96-well plate was sequenced on a dedicated single-read 150-cycle Illumina NextSeq 550 flow cell. In the authors' own workflow: Because the immunoSEQ output included only junctional sequences and no quality scores, the filtering could not be the same as the filtering used for full-length reads. To assign V/J genes and CDR3, sequences were annotated against IMGT germline references using PyIR, a Python wrapper for IgBLAST v1.9. Any read was removed if the V/J assignment was weak (E-value above 1e-6), the CDR3 was missing, or the read contained stop codons, out-of-frame junctions, or ambiguous translated residues. V3J clonotypes were defined by identical inferred V gene, J gene, and CDR3 amino acid sequence. To compute the percentage overlap between repertoires, the number of shared unique clonotypes was divided by the size of the smaller repertoire. Repertoire richness was assessed with RTK rarefaction, the Chao1 estimator, and Recon v2.1 estimates of unobserved clonotypes. Generation probabilities for all TCRbeta clonotypes obtained by the gDNA method from a few donors were computed using OLGA. TCRdb took over this immuneACCESS table, retaining in-frame rearrangements with V and J assigned. Such tables are incomplete; in checked studies, under half of the missing clones stem from an unresolved V gene, and the remainder is unexplained. The V and J calls and clone size come from that table; D and trimming were worked out from the DNA. This sample comprises over a million clones, roughly 96% of them detected only once. Clones ranked in the top ten supply over 1% of the sample.

Inclusive of the bounding cysteine and phenylalanine, the CDR3 is 12 residues long. Only the CDR3 part of the read is kept: 36 bases, read in frame from the first base. The germline V gene encodes CDR1 SGHAT and CDR2 FQNNGV. V gives up 10 bases and J gives up 1 base, and the segment between their germline ends measures 10 bases. The source is a man aged 25 to 45 in good health. Input material: naive CD4+ T cells sorted from blood. What this sample's cell subset or site label stands for: CD45RA+ positively selected. Here the chain combines TRBV11-2 and TRBJ2-5; the D gene is not confidently resolved. The sequenced DNA: TGTGCCACCCGCCAGTTCCAAGAGACCCAGTACTTC. Its translation is CATRQFQETQYF.